This T cell receptor beta chain was identified in a study of T cells in localized non-small cell lung cancer. TCRdb's table, derived via immunoSEQ multiplex PCR, lists solely in-frame clones and lacks some. The sample records approximately 41,000 clones, roughly 89% being singletons. In germline, CDR1 is MDHEN, CDR2 SYDVKM. V was pared by 6 bases and J by 1 base, with 19 bases between. CDR3 size: 16 residues. The rearrangement uses TRBV28 and TRBJ2-7; D may be TRBD1 or TRBD2 (7 bases each). Specimen: peripheral blood mononuclear cells, collected before any cancer treatment. The clonotype was recovered from a male donor at least 60 years old with stage II lung adenocarcinoma. The CDR3 sequence is CASRYQGGTLSYEQYF. Here the CDR3 DNA reads TGTGCCAGCAGGTACCAGGGGGGGACTTTGTCCTACGAGCAGTACTTC.